The clone carrying this T cell receptor (beta chain) was seen a few times. Its antigen remains unknown. The entry originates in a study of Graves' ophthalmopathy and Graves' hyperthyroidism. Regarding the study as a whole: The majority of expanded thyroid clonotypes above 0.001 frequency also occurred in blood.

Trimming took 5 bases from V and 3 from J, leaving 13 bases between them. This CDR3 has 14 residues. RNA transcripts served as template for amplifying TCR beta CDR3 sequences. HTBI primers served in a first-round RT-PCR, which a second-round multiplex PCR followed. TCRdb analysed the multiplex PCR reads with MiXCR anew, one entry per CDR3 protein. The table lists over a million distinct CDR3 sequences, about two fifths of them singletons. The sample consisted of peripheral blood or thyroid tissue (not recorded which). The receptor's source is an adult man with Graves' hyperthyroidism. V is TRBV12-3 or TRBV12-4 and J is TRBJ2-5; D is tentatively TRBD1 or TRBD2 (5 bases each). CDR3 amino acids: CASSVHRREETQYF. As DNA, the CDR3 is TGTGCCAGCAGTGTGCACAGGCGGGAAGAGACCCAGTACTTC.